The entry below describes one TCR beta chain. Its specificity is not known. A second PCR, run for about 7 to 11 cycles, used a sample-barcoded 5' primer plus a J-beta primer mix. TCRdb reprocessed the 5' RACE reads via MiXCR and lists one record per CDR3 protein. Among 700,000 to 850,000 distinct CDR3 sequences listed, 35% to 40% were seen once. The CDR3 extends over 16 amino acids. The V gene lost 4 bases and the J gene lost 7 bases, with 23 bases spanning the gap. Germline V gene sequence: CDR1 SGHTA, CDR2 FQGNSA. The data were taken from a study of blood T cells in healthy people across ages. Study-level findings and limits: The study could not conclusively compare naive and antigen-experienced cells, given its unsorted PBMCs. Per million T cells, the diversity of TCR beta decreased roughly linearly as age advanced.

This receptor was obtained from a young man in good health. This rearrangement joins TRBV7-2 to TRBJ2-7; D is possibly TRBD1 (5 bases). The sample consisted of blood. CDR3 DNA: TGTGCCAGCAGCTCGTTTCAGGGTGAGGCCTACAATGAGCAGTACTTC. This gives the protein CASSSFQGEAYNEQYF.